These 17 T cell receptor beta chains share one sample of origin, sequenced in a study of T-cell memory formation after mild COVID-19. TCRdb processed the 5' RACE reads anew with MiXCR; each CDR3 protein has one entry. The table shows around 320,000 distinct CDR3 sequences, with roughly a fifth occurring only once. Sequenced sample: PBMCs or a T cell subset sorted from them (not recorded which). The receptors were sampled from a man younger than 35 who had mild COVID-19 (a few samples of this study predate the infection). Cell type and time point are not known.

The chain's CDR3 is CASSLLSDYGYTF. CDR3 sequence (DNA): TGCGCCAGCAGCTTGTTATCCGACTATGGCTACACCTTC. The chain employs TRBV5-1 and TRBJ1-2; the D is unclear. The CDR3 contains 13 residues. V was clipped by 1 base and J by 3 bases, with 7 bases between them. Germline lookup yields CDR1 SGHRS and CDR2 YFSETQ.

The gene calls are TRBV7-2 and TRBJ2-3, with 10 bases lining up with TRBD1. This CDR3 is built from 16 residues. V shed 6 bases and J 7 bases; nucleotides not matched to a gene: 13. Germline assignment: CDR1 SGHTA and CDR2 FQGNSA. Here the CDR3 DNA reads TGTGCCAGCAGACCAGGTTGGGACAGGGGTACGAATACGCAGTATTTT. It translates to CASRPGWDRGTNTQYF.

The CDR3: CASSFDSPPLHF. For the CDR3, the DNA is TGTGCCAGCAGTTTCGACAGTCCTCCCCTCCACTTT. The V gene is TRBV2, the J gene TRBJ1-6; D is perhaps TRBD1 (5 bases). Trimming cost V 5 bases and J 13 bases, with 12 bases left between them. The CDR3 has 12 residues. Germline loops: CDR1 SNHLY, CDR2 FYNNEI. Combining the CDR3 with reference TRBV2 and TRBJ1-6 gives the whole variable domain EPEVTQTPSHQVTQMGQEVILRCVPISNHLYFYWYRQILGQKVEFLVSFYNNEISEKSEIFDDQFSVERPDGSNFTLKIRSTKLEDSAMYFCASSFDSPPLHFGNGTRLTVT.

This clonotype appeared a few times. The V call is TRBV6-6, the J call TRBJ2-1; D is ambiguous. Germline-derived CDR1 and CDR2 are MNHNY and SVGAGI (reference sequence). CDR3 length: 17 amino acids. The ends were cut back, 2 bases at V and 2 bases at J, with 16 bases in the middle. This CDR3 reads CASSYPKSGPAYNEQFF. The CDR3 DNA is TGTGCCAGCAGTTACCCCAAGTCGGGTCCCGCCTACAATGAGCAGTTCTTC.

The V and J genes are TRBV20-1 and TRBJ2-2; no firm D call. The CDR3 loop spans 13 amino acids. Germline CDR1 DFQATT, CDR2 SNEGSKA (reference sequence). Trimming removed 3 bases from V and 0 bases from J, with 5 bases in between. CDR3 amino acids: CSASVANTGELFF. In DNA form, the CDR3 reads TGCAGTGCTAGCGTTGCGAACACCGGGGAGCTGTTTTTT.

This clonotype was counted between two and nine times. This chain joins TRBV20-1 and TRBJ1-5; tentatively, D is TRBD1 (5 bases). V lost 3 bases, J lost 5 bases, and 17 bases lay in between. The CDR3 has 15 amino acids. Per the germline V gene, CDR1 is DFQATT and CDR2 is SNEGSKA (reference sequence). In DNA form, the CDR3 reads TGCAGTGCTAGGGGGGAGGCCGGGTCAGATCAGCCCCAGCATTTT. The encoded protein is CSARGEAGSDQPQHF.

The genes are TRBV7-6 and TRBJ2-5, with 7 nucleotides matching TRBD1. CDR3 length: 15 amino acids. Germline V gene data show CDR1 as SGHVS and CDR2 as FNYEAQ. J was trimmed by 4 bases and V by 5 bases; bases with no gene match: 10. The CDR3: CASSTQQGWGETQYF. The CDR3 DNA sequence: TGTGCCAGCAGCACACAACAGGGGTGGGGAGAGACCCAGTACTTC.

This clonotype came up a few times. The CDR3 DNA reads TGTGCCAGCAGCCTTGTCTCCTCCCCCGGCAGCAATCAGCCCCAGCATTTT. Amino acids: CASSLVSSPGSNQPQHF. The V gene is TRBV7-2, the J gene TRBJ1-5; no firm D call. V was cut by 5 bases and J by 1 base, with 18 bases left in between. CDR1 and CDR2 from the germline V gene are SGHTA and FQGNSA. The CDR3 is 17 residues long.

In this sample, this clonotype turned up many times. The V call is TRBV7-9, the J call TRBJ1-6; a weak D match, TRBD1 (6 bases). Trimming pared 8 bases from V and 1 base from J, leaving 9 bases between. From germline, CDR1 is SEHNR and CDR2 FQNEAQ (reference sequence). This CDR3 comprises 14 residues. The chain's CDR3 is CASATGSYNSPLHF. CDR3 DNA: TGTGCCAGCGCGACAGGATCCTATAATTCACCCCTCCACTTT.

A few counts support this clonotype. DNA of the CDR3: TGTGCCAGCAGCTCGCCGATCGGTGGGGACTATGGCTACACCTTC. Its protein product is CASSSPIGGDYGYTF. The chain carries TRBV7-9 and TRBJ1-2; no clear D. Trimming pared 4 bases from V and 3 bases from J, leaving 15 bases between. This CDR3 comprises 15 residues. Germline assignment: CDR1 SEHNR and CDR2 FQNEAQ (reference sequence).

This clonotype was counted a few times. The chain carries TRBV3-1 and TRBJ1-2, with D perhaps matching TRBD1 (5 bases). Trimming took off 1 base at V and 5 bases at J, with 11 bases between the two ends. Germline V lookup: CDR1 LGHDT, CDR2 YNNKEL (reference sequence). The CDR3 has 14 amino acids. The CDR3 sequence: CASSQGDYGYGYTF. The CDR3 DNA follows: TGTGCCAGCAGCCAAGGGGACTACGGGTATGGCTACACCTTC.

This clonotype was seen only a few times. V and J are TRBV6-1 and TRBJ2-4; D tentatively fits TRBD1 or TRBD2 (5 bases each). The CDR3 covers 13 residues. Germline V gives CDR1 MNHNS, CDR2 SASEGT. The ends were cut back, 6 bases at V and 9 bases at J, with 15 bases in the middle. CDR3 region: CASRSGGGAIQYF. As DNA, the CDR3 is TGTGCCAGCAGGAGTGGGGGTGGTGCCATTCAGTACTTC.

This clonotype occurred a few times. The CDR3 DNA sequence: TGCGCCAGCAGCTTACAGGGGCAGAATTCACCCCTCCACTTT. It yields the protein CASSLQGQNSPLHF. The chain carries TRBV5-1 and TRBJ1-6; 7 bases map to TRBD1. The CDR3 loop spans 14 amino acids. CDR1 is SGHRS, CDR2 YFSETQ, per germline. After removal of 2 bases from V and 7 bases from J, the junction contained 3 bases not matched to a gene.

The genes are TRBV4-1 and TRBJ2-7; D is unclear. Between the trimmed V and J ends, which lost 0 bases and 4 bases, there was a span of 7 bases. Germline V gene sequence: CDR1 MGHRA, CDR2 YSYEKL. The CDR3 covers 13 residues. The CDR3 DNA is TGCGCCAGCAGCCAAGATATGCGATACGAGCAGTACTTC. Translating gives CASSQDMRYEQYF.

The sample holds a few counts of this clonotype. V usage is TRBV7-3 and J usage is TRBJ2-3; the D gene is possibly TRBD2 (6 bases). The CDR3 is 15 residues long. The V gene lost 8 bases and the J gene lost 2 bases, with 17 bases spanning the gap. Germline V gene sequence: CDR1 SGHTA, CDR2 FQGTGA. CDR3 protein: CASAEGREPTDTQYF. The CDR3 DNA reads TGTGCCAGCGCGGAGGGTAGGGAACCCACAGATACGCAGTATTTT.

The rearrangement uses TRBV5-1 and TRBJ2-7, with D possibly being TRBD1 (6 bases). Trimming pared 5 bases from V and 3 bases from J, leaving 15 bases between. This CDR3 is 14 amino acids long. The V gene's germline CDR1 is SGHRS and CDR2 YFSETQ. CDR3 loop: CASSRSQGNYEQYF. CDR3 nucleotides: TGCGCCAGCAGTAGAAGTCAGGGGAACTACGAGCAGTACTTC.

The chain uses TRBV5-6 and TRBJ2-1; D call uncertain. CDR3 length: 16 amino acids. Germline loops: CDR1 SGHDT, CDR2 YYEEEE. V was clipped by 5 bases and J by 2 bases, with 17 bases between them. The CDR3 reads CASSLPGRITYNEQFF. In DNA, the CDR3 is TGTGCCAGCAGTTTACCGGGCCGGATTACCTACAATGAGCAGTTCTTC.